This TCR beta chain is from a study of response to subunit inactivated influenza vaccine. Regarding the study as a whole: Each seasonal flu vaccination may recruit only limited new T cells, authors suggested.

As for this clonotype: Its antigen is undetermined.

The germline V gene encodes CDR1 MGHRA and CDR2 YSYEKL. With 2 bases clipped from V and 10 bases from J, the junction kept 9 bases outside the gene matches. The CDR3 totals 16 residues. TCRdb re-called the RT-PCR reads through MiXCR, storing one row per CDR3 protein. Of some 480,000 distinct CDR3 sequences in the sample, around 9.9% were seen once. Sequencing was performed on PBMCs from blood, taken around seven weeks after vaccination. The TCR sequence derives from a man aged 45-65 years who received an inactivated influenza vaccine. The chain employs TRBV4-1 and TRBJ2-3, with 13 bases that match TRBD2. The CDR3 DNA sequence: TGCGCCAGCAGCCAAACCGGGACTAGCGGGGCCTGGCCGCAGTATTTT. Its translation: CASSQTGTSGAWPQYF.